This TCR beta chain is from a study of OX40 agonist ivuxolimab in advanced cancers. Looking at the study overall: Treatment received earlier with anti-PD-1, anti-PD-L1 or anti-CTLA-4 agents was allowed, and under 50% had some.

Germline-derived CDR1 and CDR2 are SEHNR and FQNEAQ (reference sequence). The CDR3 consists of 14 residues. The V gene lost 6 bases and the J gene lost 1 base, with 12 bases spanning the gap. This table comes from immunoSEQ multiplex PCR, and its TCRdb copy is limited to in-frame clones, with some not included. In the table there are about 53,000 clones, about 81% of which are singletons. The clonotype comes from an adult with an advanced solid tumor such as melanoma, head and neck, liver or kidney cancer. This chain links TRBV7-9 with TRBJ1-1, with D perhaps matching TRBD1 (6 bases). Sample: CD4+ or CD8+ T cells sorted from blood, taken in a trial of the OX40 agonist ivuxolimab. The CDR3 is CASRKGQQNTEAFF. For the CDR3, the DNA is TGTGCCAGCAGAAAAGGACAGCAGAACACTGAAGCTTTCTTT.